This T cell receptor beta chain emerged from a study of blood T cell repertoires in COVID-19. Looking at the study overall: There were acute and convalescent COVID-19 samples, and they came from the United States, Italy and Spain.

Looked up from germline, CDR1 is LGHNA and CDR2 is YSLEER. The V and J ends lost 0 bases and 6 bases respectively, with 12 bases between them. The CDR3 is made up of 15 amino acids. In the original workflow: Using reference gene primer amplification, nucleated cell counts were estimated. Sequencing used immunoSEQ multiplex PCR; TCRdb keeps in-frame clones, though not all of them. Clone size and V and J calls were adopted from that table, with D and trimming inferred from the DNA. The top ten clones hold around 10% of a sample with about 230,000 clones, just over 85% of them seen once. Seattle's enrolled individuals joined amid active infection and were then monitored longitudinally.

This clonotype was obtained from a man aged 50 or older with COVID-19, enrolled during active disease. Sample: peripheral blood. The chain uses TRBV4-3 and TRBJ1-5, with D perhaps matching TRBD1 (5 bases). The CDR3 coding sequence is TGCGCCAGCAGCCAAGAATCGGGGGGTGGTCAGCCCCAGCATTTT. Translation: CASSQESGGGQPQHF.